The 18 T cell receptor beta chains below all came from one sample that was sequenced in a study of T cells in Graves' hyperthyroidism and ophthalmopathy. Researchers amplified the TCR beta CDR3 regions from RNA transcripts. RT-PCR in the first round (using the HTBI primer set) targeted the TCR CDR3. TCRdb re-derived calls from the multiplex PCR reads in MiXCR, one entry per CDR3 protein. In the table there are 530,000 or so distinct CDR3 sequences, 17% of which are singletons. Material for sequencing was blood. The source is a woman in her late teens or twenties with Graves' ophthalmopathy.

This clonotype has at least ten counts. The chain carries TRBV28 and TRBJ2-7; D perhaps matches TRBD2 (7 bases). Germline V lookup: CDR1 MDHEN, CDR2 SYDVKM. The ends were cut back, 8 bases at V and 4 bases at J, with 15 bases in the middle. The CDR3 totals 13 residues. In nucleotides, the CDR3 is TGTGCCAGCGGTAGGGGGGGCTGGTACGAGCAGTACTTC. It specifies CASGRGGWYEQYF.

This clonotype came up a few times. This chain connects TRBV28 to TRBJ2-1, with D possibly matching TRBD2 (5 bases). Germline lookup yields CDR1 MDHEN and CDR2 SYDVKM. The V end lost 3 bases, the J end lost 2 bases, and 8 bases lay between the germline ends. This CDR3 region has 14 residues. The CDR3 sequence is CASSFRGTYNEQFF. For the CDR3, the DNA is TGTGCCAGCAGTTTTCGGGGTACCTACAATGAGCAGTTCTTC.

The J gene is TRBJ2-7, the V gene TRBV6-1; D unresolved. Germline loops: CDR1 MNHNS, CDR2 SASEGT. V lost 5 bases, J lost 0 bases, and 11 bases lay in between. The CDR3 is 14 amino acids. The CDR3 sequence is CASSSYADSYEQYF. The CDR3 nucleotides are TGTGCCAGCAGTTCCTATGCGGACTCCTACGAGCAGTACTTC.

This rearrangement joins TRBV9 to TRBJ2-3, with D perhaps being TRBD1 or TRBD2 (5 bases each). The CDR3 is 16 residues long. Germline V lookup: CDR1 SGDLS, CDR2 YYNGEE. Trimming left V 4 bases short and J 2 bases short, with 17 bases between. This CDR3 is CASSTIHGAPTDTQYF. DNA for the CDR3: TGTGCCAGCAGCACCATCCACGGGGCCCCCACAGATACGCAGTATTTT. Filled out from reference TRBV9 and TRBJ2-3, the complete variable domain reads DSGVTQTPKHLITATGQRVTLRCSPRSGDLSVYWYQQSLDQGLQFLIQYYNGEERAKGNILERFSAQQFPDLHSELNLSSLELGDSALYFCASSTIHGAPTDTQYFGPGTRLTVL.

The rearrangement joins TRBV6-5 to TRBJ2-7; D gene ambiguous. V dropped 0 bases and J dropped 3 bases, with 15 bases sitting between them. The germline CDR1 and CDR2 sequences are MNHEY and SVGAGI. The CDR3 has 16 amino acids. The DNA of the CDR3 is TGTGCCAGCAGTTACTCCGCAAGCGAGGTAATCTACGAGCAGTACTTC. As protein: CASSYSASEVIYEQYF.

A few counts support this clonotype. A much bigger clone sits one base away, suggesting this may be a read error. The chain joins TRBV13 to TRBJ1-1; 8 nucleotides match TRBD1. The CDR3 has 14 amino acids. Germline loops: CDR1 PRHDT, CDR2 FYEKMQ (reference sequence). In DNA form, the CDR3 reads TGTGCCAGCAGCCTCAGGGGGCGCCGGACTGAAGCTTCCTTT. Translating gives CASSLRGRRTEASF. Variable domain in full (rest from reference TRBV13 and TRBJ1-1): AAGVIQSPRHLIKEKRETATLKCYPIPRHDTVYWYQQGPGQDPQFLISFYEKMQSDKGSIPDRFSAQQFSDYHSELNMSSLELGDSALYFCASSLRGRRTEASFGQGTRLTVV.

This clonotype was seen a handful of times. This sequence joins TRBV28 and TRBJ2-3, with a possible D match to TRBD1 (6 bases). V was cut by 8 bases and J by 6 bases, with 21 bases left in between. The germline V gene encodes CDR1 MDHEN and CDR2 SYDVKM. This CDR3 has 15 residues. CDR3 residues: CASGPRTGFRDTQYF. CDR3 in DNA: TGTGCCAGCGGACCCCGTACAGGGTTTCGCGATACGCAGTATTTT.

This clonotype has a handful of counts. J is TRBJ2-2 and V is TRBV2; D tentatively fits TRBD1 or TRBD2 (6 bases each). CDR1 is SNHLY, CDR2 FYNNEI, per germline. V was shortened by 7 bases and J by 0 bases, with 9 bases between the two germline ends. This CDR3 has 14 residues. The CDR3 loop reads CASNGGANTGELFF. The DNA of the CDR3 is TGTGCCAGCAACGGGGGCGCGAACACCGGGGAGCTGTTTTTT. The whole variable domain, remainder taken from reference TRBV2 and TRBJ2-2, is EPEVTQTPSHQVTQMGQEVILRCVPISNHLYFYWYRQILGQKVEFLVSFYNNEISEKSEIFDDQFSVERPDGSNFTLKIRSTKLEDSAMYFCASNGGANTGELFFGEGSRLTVL.

Concerning this clonotype itself: A much larger clone sits a single nucleotide away, making a read error possible. This chain uses TRBV15 with TRBJ1-4; tentative D call: TRBD1 (5 bases). The CDR3 is 16 residues long. V was pared by 0 bases and J by 8 bases, with 16 bases between. The V gene's germline CDR1 is LNHNV and CDR2 YYDKDF (reference sequence). This CDR3 reads CATSRDLGGVGEKLFF. DNA of the CDR3: TGTGCCACCAGCAGAGATCTGGGAGGGGTTGGGGAAAAACTGTTTTTT.

This chain uses TRBV29-1 with TRBJ2-2, with D tentatively TRBD2 (6 bases). The length of the CDR3 is 12 residues. V dropped 5 bases and J dropped 6 bases, with 10 bases sitting between them. Per the germline V gene, CDR1 is SQVTM and CDR2 is ANQGSEA. CDR3 sequence: CSVPGEAGELFF. The CDR3 DNA sequence: TGCAGCGTTCCTGGGGAGGCCGGGGAGCTGTTTTTT.

This clonotype was picked up a small number of times. V and J are TRBV6-5 and TRBJ2-7, with D perhaps given as TRBD1 or TRBD2 (5 bases each). The CDR3 consists of 15 residues. V gave up 4 bases and J gave up 5 bases, with 18 bases separating them. CDR1 MNHEY and CDR2 SVGAGI come from the germline V gene. CDR3 protein: CASSWGLGTRDEQYF. The DNA of the CDR3 is TGTGCCAGCAGTTGGGGATTGGGGACCCGGGACGAGCAGTACTTC.

As to this clonotype: Just one base apart from a much larger clone, this may be a read error. The chain joins TRBV25-1 to TRBJ2-1; 7 nucleotides align to TRBD1. This CDR3 contains 15 residues. Germline trimming cut 6 bases from V and 8 bases from J; bases unmatched to any gene: 13. Germline lookup yields CDR1 MGHDK and CDR2 SYGVNS. CDR3 protein: CASREGSGGTDEQFF. The CDR3 DNA sequence: TGTGCCAGCAGAGAGGGGTCAGGGGGAACGGATGAGCAGTTCTTC.

CDR3 region: CASSERGQMLTYNSPLHF. DNA of the CDR3: TGTGCCAGCAGTGAACGGGGACAGATGTTAACATATAATTCACCCCTCCACTTT. This chain links TRBV2 with TRBJ1-6; 7 bases map to TRBD1. J lost 4 bases, V lost 2 bases, and 11 bases had no gene match. Germline V gene data show CDR1 as SNHLY and CDR2 as FYNNEI. The CDR3 covers 18 residues.

This clonotype has more than one count but fewer than ten. This chain uses TRBV20-1 with TRBJ1-2, with D possibly matching TRBD1 (6 bases). The CDR3 covers 15 residues. Trimming cost V 3 bases and J 3 bases, with 17 bases left between them. Germline V gives CDR1 DFQATT, CDR2 SNEGSKA (reference sequence). This CDR3 reads CSASKTTGHYYGYTF. The CDR3 bases are TGCAGTGCTAGTAAAACGACAGGACACTACTATGGCTACACCTTC.

This clonotype has just a few counts. This sequence joins TRBV6-1 and TRBJ2-7, with 7 bases identical to TRBD1. From germline, CDR1 is MNHNS and CDR2 SASEGT. V dropped 5 bases and J dropped 6; count of bases not matched to a gene: 10. This CDR3 contains 14 residues. CDR3 DNA sequence: TGTGCCAGCAGTTTGGGGGACAGTGGAAGCGAGCAGTACTTC. This gives the protein CASSLGDSGSEQYF.

This clonotype appeared many times. V is TRBV6-2 or TRBV6-3 and J is TRBJ2-3; 10 bases agree with TRBD1. The V gene's germline CDR1 is MNHEY and CDR2 SVGEGT. The CDR3 is 15 residues long. With V trimmed by 10 bases and J by 4 bases, 11 bases remained unmatched. CDR3 protein: CATLGATGGPDTQYF. CDR3 in DNA: TGTGCCACTCTCGGGGCGACAGGGGGCCCAGATACGCAGTATTTT.

This clonotype was detected ten times or more. The chain links TRBV6-1 to TRBJ2-2; either TRBD1 or TRBD2 may fit D (6 bases each). The CDR3 has 13 residues. The V end lost 4 bases, the J end lost 7 bases, and 10 bases lay between the germline ends. Looked up from germline, CDR1 is MNHNS and CDR2 is SASEGT. CDR3 protein: CASSGRGDGELFF. The DNA of the CDR3 is TGTGCCAGCAGTGGTAGGGGGGACGGGGAGCTGTTTTTT.

This clonotype appeared a few times. The V gene is TRBV19, the J gene TRBJ1-1; maybe TRBD1 (5 bases). V shed 5 bases and J shed 1 base, with 11 bases lying between them. The CDR3 contains 14 residues. Per germline, CDR1 LNHDA and CDR2 SQIVND (reference sequence). As DNA, the CDR3 is TGTGCCAGTAGTGCGGAAGGGGCGAACACTGAAGCTTTCTTT. It specifies CASSAEGANTEAFF. Based on the CDR3 plus reference TRBV19 and TRBJ1-1, the full variable domain is DGGITQSPKYLFRKEGQNVTLSCEQNLNHDAMYWYRQDPGQGLRLIYYSQIVNDFQKGDIAEGYSVSREKKESFPLTVTSAQKNPTAFYLCASSAEGANTEAFFGQGTRLTVV.